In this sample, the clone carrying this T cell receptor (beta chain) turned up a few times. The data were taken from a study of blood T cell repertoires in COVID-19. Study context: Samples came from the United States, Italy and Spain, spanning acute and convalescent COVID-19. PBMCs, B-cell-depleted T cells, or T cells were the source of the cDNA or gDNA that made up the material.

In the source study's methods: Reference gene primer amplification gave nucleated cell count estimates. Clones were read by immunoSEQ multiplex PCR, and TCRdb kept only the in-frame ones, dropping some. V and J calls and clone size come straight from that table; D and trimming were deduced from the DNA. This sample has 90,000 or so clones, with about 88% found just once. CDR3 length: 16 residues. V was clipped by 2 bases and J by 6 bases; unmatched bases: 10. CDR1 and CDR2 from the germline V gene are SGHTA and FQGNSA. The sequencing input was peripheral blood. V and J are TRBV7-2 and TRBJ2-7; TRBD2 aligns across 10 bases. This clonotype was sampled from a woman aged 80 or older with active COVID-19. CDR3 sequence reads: CASSLRMVVAGGEQYF. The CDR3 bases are TGTGCCAGCAGCTTAAGGATGGTTGTAGCGGGGGGCGAGCAGTACTTC.